This record looks at one T cell receptor beta chain sequence and its context. Antigen specificity is unknown. The data stem from a study of T-cell memory formation after mild COVID-19. Study context: Among the donors, TCR clusters were largely specific to each donor. Study outcomes and limitations: CD4/CD8 balance held among clones contracting day 15 to 85, and later expanders leaned CD4+. Pre-infection memory already had some responding clones, implying cross-reactive memory joined.

Germline CDR1 SNHLY, CDR2 FYNNEI. CDR3 size: 13 residues. V lost 4 bases and J 7 bases, leaving 13 bases between the germline ends. UMIs and sample barcodes were carried by the TCR alpha and TCR beta cDNA libraries that 5'RACE produced using constant-segment primers. TCRdb itself ran the 5' RACE reads through MiXCR, one entry per CDR3 protein. The table lists hundreds of thousands of distinct CDR3 sequences, about 20% of them singletons. The sequencing sample was made of PBMCs or a T cell subset sorted from them (not recorded which). The J gene is TRBJ1-2, the V gene TRBV2; maybe TRBD1 (5 bases). The TCR originated in an adult woman who had mild COVID-19 (a few samples of this study predate the infection). Cell type and time point are not known. In DNA form, the CDR3 reads TGTGCCAGCAGTGTTATAGGAGGGGTTGGCTACACCTTC. Translation gives CASSVIGGVGYTF.